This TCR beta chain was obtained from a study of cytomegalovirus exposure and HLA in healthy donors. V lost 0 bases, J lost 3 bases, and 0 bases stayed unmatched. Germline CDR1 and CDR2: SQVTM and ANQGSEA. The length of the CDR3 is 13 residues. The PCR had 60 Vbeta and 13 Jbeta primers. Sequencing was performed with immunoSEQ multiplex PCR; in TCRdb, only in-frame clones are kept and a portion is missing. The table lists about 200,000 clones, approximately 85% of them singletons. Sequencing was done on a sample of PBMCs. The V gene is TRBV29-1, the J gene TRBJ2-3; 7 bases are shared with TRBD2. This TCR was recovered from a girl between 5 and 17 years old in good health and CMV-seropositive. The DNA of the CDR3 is TGCAGCGTTGAAGAGGGGGGGACAGATACGCAGTATTTT. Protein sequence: CSVEEGGTDTQYF.